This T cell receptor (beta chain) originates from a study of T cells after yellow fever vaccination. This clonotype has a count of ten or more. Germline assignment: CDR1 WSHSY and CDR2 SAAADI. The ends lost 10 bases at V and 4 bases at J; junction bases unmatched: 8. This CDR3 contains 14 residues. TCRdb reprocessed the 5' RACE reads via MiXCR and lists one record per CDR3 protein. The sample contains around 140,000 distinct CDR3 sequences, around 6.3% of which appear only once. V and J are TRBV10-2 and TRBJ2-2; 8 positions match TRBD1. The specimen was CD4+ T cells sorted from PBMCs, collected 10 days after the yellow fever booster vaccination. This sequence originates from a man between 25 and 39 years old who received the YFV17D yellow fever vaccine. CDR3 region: CATSLQGVTGELFF. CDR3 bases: TGCGCCACCTCTCTACAGGGGGTCACCGGGGAGCTGTTTTTT.